The T cell receptor (beta chain) described here comes from a study of blood T cell repertoires in COVID-19. Study at large: Some COVID-19 samples were acute and others convalescent; all came from the United States, Italy and Spain. The analysed material was cDNA or gDNA that came from T cells, B-cell-depleted T cells, or PBMCs.

In the source study's methods: The authors estimated nucleated cell counts from reference gene primer amplification. Profiling relied on immunoSEQ multiplex PCR, and the TCRdb table lists in-frame clones only, not all of them. That table gives V, J and clone size, and the DNA gave D and trimming. Among 150,000 to 200,000 clones listed, over 75% were seen once. Germline assignment: CDR1 MNHEY and CDR2 SMNVEV (reference sequence). The CDR3 runs to 16 residues. V dropped 0 bases and J dropped 6 bases, with 14 bases sitting between them. The TCR originated in a human donor in a cohort sampled during active COVID-19. V usage is TRBV27 and J usage is TRBJ2-2; tentative D call: TRBD1 (5 bases). The sample taken for sequencing was peripheral blood. CDR3 amino acids: CASSLSRQGSAGELFF. CDR3 coding DNA: TGTGCCAGCAGTTTATCACGCCAGGGAAGTGCCGGGGAGCTGTTTTTT.